This TCR beta chain was captured by sequencing in a study of PD-L1 blockade in urothelial cancer. Study as a whole: Of about 30 patients, around 25 were males with bladder-origin urothelial cancer. Patients previously received 0 to 3 chemotherapy regimens.

Using immunoSEQ multiplex PCR, the repertoire was profiled, and TCRdb retains in-frame clones only, with some absent. The sample has tens of thousands of clones; about 76% are singletons. Trimming removed 3 bases from V and 4 bases from J; junction bases left unmatched: 9. The length of the CDR3 is 16 residues. Germline V gives CDR1 MGHRA, CDR2 YSYEKL. Time point given: pretreatment peripheral blood. Each patient's cancer was a locally advanced or metastatic urothelial carcinoma. V usage is TRBV4-1 and J usage is TRBJ2-1, with 7 nucleotides matching TRBD2. This specimen consisted of PBMCs, obtained around atezolizumab (anti-PD-L1) treatment. The origin of this receptor is a man between 65 and 85 years old with urothelial cancer. CDR3 region: CASSQAPSGGYNEQFF. DNA of the CDR3: TGCGCCAGCAGCCAGGCTCCTAGCGGAGGGTACAATGAGCAGTTCTTC.